The entry that follows covers one T cell receptor beta chain sequence. Its antigen remains unidentified. This entry belongs to a study of OX40 agonist ivuxolimab in advanced cancers. In the study overall: The patients got ivuxolimab, which is an agonistic anti-OX40 (CD134) antibody. Enrolled patients in dose escalation had cancers that were hepatocellular carcinoma, melanoma, renal cell or head and neck cancer. Broader study findings: The CD4+ and CD8+ T cells in the blood had expanded clonally by week 6 at 0.1 to 3.0 mg/kg. Patients with a partial response at 0.1-3.0 mg/kg had among the lowest clonal expansion.

V was shortened by 2 bases and J by 4 bases, with 17 bases between the two germline ends. The germline CDR1 and CDR2 sequences are MNHEY and SVGAGI. This CDR3 is built from 16 residues. Profiled with immunoSEQ multiplex PCR; TCRdb holds only in-frame clones, not every one. The table shows some 45,000 clones, with more than 75% occurring only once. This receptor was obtained from an adult with an advanced solid tumor such as melanoma, head and neck, liver or kidney cancer. Sequencing used CD4+ or CD8+ T cells sorted from blood, obtained in a trial of the OX40 agonist ivuxolimab. The chain uses TRBV6-5 and TRBJ1-1; D might be TRBD1 (5 bases). CDR3 amino acids: CASSYLGEGRGTEAFF. The CDR3 coding sequence is TGTGCCAGCAGTTACCTGGGGGAAGGCCGGGGCACTGAAGCTTTCTTT.